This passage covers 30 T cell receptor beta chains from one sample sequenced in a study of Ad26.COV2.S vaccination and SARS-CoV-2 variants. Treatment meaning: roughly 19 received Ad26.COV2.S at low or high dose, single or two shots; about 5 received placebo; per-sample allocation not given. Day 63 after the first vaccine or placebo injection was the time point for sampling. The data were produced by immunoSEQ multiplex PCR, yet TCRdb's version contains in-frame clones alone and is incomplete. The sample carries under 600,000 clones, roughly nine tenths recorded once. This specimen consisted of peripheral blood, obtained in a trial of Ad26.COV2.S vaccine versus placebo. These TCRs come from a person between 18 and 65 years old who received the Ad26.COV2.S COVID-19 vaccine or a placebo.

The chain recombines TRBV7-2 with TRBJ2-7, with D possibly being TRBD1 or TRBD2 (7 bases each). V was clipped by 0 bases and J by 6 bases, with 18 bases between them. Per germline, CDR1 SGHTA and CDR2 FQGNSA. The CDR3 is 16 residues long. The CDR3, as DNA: TGTGCCAGCAGCTTAGCGGGGGGGCCAGGGGGACTCGAGCAGTACTTC. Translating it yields CASSLAGGPGGLEQYF.

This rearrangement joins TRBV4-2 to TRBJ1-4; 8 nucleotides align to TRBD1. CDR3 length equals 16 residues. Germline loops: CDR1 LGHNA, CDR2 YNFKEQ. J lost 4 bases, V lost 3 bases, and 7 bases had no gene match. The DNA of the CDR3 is TGTGCCAGCAGCCAGGAACAGGGGGGGATTAATGAAAAACTGTTTTTT. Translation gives CASSQEQGGINEKLFF.

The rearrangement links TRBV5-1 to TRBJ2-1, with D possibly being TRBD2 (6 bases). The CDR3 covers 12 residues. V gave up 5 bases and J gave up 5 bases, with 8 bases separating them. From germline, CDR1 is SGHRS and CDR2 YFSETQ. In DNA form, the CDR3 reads TGCGCCAGCAGACTAGCAAACAATGAGCAGTTCTTC. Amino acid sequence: CASRLANNEQFF.

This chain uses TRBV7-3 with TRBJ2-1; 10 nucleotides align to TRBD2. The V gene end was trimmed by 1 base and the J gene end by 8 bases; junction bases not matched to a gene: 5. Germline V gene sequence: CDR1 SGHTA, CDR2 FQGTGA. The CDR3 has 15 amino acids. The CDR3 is CASSLIAGGRDEQFF. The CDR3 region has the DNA TGTGCCAGCAGCTTAATAGCGGGGGGTCGCGATGAGCAGTTCTTC.

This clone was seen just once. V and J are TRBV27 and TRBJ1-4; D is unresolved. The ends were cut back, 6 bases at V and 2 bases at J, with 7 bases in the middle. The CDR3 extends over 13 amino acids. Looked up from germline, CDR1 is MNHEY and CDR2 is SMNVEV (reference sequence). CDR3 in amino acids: CASRGHTNEKLFF. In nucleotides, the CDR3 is TGTGCCAGCAGGGGCCATACTAATGAAAAACTGTTTTTT.

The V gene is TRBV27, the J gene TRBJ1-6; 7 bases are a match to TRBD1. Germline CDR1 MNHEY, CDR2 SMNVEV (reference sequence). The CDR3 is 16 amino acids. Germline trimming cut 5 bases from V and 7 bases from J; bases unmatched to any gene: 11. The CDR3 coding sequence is TGTGCCAGCAGTACTATTATAGGGGGCTTCAATTCACCCCTCCACTTT. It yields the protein CASSTIIGGFNSPLHF.

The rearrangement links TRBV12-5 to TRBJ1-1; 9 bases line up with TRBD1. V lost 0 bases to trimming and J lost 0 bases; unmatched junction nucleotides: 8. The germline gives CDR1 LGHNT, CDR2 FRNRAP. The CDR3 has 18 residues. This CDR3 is CASGLVGGQGLMNTEAFF. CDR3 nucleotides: TGTGCTAGTGGTTTGGTAGGAGGACAGGGGCTTATGAACACTGAAGCTTTCTTT.

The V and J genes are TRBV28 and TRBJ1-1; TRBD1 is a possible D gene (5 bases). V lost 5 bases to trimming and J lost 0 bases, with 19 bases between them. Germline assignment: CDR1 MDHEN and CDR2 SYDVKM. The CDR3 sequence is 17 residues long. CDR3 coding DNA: TGTGCCAGCAGTGGAGGGGTAGGGGAACAAATGAACACTGAAGCTTTCTTT. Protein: CASSGGVGEQMNTEAFF. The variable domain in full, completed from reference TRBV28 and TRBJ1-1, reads DVKVTQSSRYLVKRTGEKVFLECVQDMDHENMFWYRQDPGLGLRLIYFSYDVKMKEKGDIPEGYSVSREKKERFSLILESASTNQTSMYLCASSGGVGEQMNTEAFFGQGTRLTVV.

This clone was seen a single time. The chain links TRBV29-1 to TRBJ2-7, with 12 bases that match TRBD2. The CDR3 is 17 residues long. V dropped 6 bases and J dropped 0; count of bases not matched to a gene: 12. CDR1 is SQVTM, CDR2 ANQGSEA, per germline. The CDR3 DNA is TGCAGCGTAGCCGGGACTAGCGGGCTTGCCGCCTCCTACGAGCAGTACTTC. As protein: CSVAGTSGLAASYEQYF.

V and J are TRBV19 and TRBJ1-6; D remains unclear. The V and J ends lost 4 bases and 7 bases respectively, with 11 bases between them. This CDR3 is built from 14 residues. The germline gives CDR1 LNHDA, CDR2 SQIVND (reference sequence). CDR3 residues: CASSTQAANSPLHF. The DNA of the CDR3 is TGTGCCAGTAGTACTCAGGCCGCAAATTCACCCCTCCACTTT.

The CDR3, as DNA: TGTGCCAGCAGTTACCTCCACCTGACAGGGAATAGCAATCAGCCCCAGCATTTT. Translation: CASSYLHLTGNSNQPQHF. This chain connects TRBV6-2 or TRBV6-3 to TRBJ1-5; 7 positions match TRBD1. The germline CDR1 and CDR2 sequences are MNHEY and SVGEGT. The length of the CDR3 is 18 residues. Trimming cost V 2 bases and J 0 bases; bases outside gene matches: 10.

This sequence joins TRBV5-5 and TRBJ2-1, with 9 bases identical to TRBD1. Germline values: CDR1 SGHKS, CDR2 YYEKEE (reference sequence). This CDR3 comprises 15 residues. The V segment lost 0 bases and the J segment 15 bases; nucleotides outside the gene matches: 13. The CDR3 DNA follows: TGTGCCAGCAGCTTGGTATCTGTGGACGGGACAGGGAGGTTCTTC. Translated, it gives CASSLVSVDGTGRFF.

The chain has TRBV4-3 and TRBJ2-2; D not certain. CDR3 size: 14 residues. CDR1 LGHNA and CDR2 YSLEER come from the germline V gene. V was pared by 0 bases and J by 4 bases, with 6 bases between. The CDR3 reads CASSQERLTGELFF. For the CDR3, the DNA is TGCGCCAGCAGCCAAGAAAGGCTCACCGGGGAGCTGTTTTTT.

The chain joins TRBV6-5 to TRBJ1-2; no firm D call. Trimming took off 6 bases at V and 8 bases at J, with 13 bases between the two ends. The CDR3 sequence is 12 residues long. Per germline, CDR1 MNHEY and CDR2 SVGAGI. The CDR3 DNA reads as TGTGCCAGCAGGGGTGAATGGAGGGGCTACACCTTC. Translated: CASRGEWRGYTF.

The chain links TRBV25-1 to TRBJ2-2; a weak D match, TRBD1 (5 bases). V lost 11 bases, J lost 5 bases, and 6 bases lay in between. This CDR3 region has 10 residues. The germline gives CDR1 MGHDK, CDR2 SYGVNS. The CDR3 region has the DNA TGTGCCGCAGGGACCGGGGAGCTGTTTTTT. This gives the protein CAAGTGELFF.

The CDR3 here is CASSFDRTSSYEQYF. As DNA, the CDR3 is TGTGCCAGCAGCTTCGACAGGACTAGCAGTTACGAGCAGTACTTC. The chain couples TRBV7-2 to TRBJ2-7, with TRBD2 matching 8 bases. There are 15 residues in the CDR3. Trimming removed 3 bases from V and 4 bases from J; junction bases left unmatched: 8. CDR1 and CDR2 (germline): SGHTA, FQGNSA.

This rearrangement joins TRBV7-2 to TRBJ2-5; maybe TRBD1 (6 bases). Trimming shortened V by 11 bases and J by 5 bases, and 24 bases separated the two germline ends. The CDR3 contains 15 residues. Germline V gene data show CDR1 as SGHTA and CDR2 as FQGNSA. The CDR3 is CASGPAGTHYETQYF. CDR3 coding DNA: TGTGCCTCTGGTCCTGCCGGGACACACTATGAGACCCAGTACTTC.

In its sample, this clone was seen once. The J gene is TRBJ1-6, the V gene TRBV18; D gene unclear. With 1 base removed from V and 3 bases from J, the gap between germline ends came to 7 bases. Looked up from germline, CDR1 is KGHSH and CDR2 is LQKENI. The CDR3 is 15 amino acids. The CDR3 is CASSPRTDYNSPLHF. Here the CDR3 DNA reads TGTGCCAGCTCACCACGGACGGACTATAATTCACCCCTCCACTTT.

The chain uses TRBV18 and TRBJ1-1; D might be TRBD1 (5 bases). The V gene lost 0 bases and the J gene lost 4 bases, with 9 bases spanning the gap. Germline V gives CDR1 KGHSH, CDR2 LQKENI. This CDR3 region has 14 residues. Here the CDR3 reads CASSPPAGSTEAFF. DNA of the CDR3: TGTGCCAGCTCACCACCGGCAGGGTCCACTGAAGCTTTCTTT. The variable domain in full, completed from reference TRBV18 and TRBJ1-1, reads NAGVMQNPRHLVRRRGQEARLRCSPMKGHSHVYWYRQLPEEGLKFMVYLQKENIIDESGMPKERFSAEFPKEGPSILRIQQVVRGDSAAYFCASSPPAGSTEAFFGQGTRLTVV.

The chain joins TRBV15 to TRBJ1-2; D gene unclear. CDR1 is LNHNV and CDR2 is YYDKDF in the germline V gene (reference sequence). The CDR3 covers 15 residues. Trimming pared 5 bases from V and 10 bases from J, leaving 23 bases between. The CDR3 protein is CATSGWASLSVVYTF. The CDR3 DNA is TGTGCCACCAGCGGGTGGGCCAGTTTATCGGTCGTCTACACCTTC.

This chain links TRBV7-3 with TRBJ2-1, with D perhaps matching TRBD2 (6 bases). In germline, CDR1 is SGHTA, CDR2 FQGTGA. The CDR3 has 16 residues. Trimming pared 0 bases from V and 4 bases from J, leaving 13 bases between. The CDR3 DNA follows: TGTGCCAGCAGCTTAACAGGTCTAGCGAGTTACAATGAGCAGTTCTTC. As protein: CASSLTGLASYNEQFF.

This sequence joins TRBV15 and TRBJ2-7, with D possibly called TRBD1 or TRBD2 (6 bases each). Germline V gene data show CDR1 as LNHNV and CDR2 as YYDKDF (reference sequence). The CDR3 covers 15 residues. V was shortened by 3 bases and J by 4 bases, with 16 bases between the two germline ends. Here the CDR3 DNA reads TGTGCCACCAGCAGCAGGGGACTGGGAATTTACGAGCAGTACTTC. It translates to CATSSRGLGIYEQYF.

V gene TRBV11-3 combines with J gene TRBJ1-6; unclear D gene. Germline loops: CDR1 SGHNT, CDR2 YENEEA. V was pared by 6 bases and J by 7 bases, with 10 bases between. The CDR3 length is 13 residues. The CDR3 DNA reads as TGTGCCAGCAGTCTCACCGAGAATTCACCCCTCCACTTT. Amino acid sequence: CASSLTENSPLHF. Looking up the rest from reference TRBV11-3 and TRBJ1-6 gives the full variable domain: EAGVVQSPRYKIIEKKQPVAFWCNPISGHNTLYWYLQNLGQGPELLIRYENEEAVDDSQLPKDRFSAERLKGVDSTLKIQPAELGDSAVYLCASSLTENSPLHFGNGTRLTVT.

CDR3 in amino acids: CASSLQPTGNSGNTIYF. The CDR3 DNA follows: TGCGCCAGCAGCTTGCAACCCACAGGGAATTCTGGAAACACCATATATTTT. V and J are TRBV5-1 and TRBJ1-3, with a weak D call TRBD1 (6 bases). Germline CDR1 and CDR2: SGHRS and YFSETQ. V was shortened by 1 base and J by 1 base, with 15 bases between the two germline ends. The CDR3 runs 17 residues.

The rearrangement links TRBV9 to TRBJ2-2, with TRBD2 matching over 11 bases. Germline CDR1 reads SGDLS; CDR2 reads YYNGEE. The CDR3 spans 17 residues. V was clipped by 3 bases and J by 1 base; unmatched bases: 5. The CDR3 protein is CASSDRLAGKNTGELFF. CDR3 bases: TGTGCCAGCAGCGATAGACTAGCGGGGAAGAACACCGGGGAGCTGTTTTTT.

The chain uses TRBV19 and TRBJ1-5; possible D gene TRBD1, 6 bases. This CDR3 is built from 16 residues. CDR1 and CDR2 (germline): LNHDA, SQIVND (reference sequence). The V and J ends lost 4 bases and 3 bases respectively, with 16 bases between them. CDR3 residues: CASSKLKTGDNQPQHF. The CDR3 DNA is TGTGCCAGTAGTAAACTTAAGACAGGAGACAATCAGCCCCAGCATTTT.

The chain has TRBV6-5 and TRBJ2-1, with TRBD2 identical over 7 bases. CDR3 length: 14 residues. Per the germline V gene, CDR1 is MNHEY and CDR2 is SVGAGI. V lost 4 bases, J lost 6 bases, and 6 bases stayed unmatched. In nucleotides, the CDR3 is TGTGCCAGCAGTTGGGAGGGGCGGCCCAATGAGCAGTTCTTC. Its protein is CASSWEGRPNEQFF.

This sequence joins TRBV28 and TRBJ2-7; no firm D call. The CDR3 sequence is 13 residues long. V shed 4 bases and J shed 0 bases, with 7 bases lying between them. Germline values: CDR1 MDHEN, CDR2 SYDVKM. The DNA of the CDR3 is TGTGCCAGCAGTTACTGGAGCTCCTACGAGCAGTACTTC. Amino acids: CASSYWSSYEQYF.

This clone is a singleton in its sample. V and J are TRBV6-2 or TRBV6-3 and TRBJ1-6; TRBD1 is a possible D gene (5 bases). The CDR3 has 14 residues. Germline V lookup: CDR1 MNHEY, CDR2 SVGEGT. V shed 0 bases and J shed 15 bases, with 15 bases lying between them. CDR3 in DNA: TGTGCCAGCAGTTACTCCGGGGCAGGGCCGAGCCTCCACTTT. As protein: CASSYSGAGPSLHF.

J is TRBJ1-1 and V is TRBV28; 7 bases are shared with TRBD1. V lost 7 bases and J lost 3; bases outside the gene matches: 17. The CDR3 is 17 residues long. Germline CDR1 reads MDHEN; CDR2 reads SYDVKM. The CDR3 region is CASINRDSRLRDTEAFF. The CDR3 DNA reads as TGTGCCAGCATTAACCGGGACAGCCGTCTGAGGGACACTGAAGCTTTCTTT.